The 22 T cell receptor beta chains below come from one sample, sequenced in a study of blood T cell repertoires in COVID-19 (dated by TCRdb to about 2020). The method behind the library was the immunoSEQ multiplex PCR assay. Sourced from immuneACCESS, this table was stored by TCRdb with only in-frame sequences that have V and J called. A share of the clones is absent; for the studies checked, an unresolved V gene accounts for under half, and the remainder has no known explanation. The sample includes about 98,000 clones, with 70% to 80% observed a single time. The ten largest clones take up approximately 25% of the sample. The source material was peripheral blood. Every receptor here comes from a man between 70 and 80 years old with acute or convalescent COVID-19.

In this sample, this clone turned up a few times. This specimen includes other DNA sequences encoding the same CDR3. The chain is built from TRBV18 and TRBJ1-5, with a possible D match to TRBD1 (6 bases). CDR3 size: 15 residues. Germline CDR1 KGHSH, CDR2 LQKENI. V shed 6 bases and J shed 1 base, with 13 bases lying between them. Written as DNA, the CDR3 is TGTGCCAGCTCCCCAGGGCAGGGGAGCAATCAGCCCCAGCATTTT. Protein: CASSPGQGSNQPQHF. Full variable domain (outside the CDR3, taken from reference TRBV18 and TRBJ1-5): NAGVMQNPRHLVRRRGQEARLRCSPMKGHSHVYWYRQLPEEGLKFMVYLQKENIIDESGMPKERFSAEFPKEGPSILRIQQVVRGDSAAYFCASSPGQGSNQPQHFGDGTRLSIL.

The CDR3 nucleotides are TGTGCCAGCAGCCCGGGATCCGGGAACCTGGGGCGGGAAGTTAGCACAGATACGCAGTATTTT. Its protein is CASSPGSGNLGREVSTDTQYF. The rearrangement joins TRBV3-1 (or the pseudogene TRBV3-2) to TRBJ2-3; a possible D gene is TRBD2 (6 bases). The CDR3 loop spans 21 amino acids. Trimming took off 4 bases at V and 0 bases at J, with 29 bases between the two ends. Germline assignment: CDR1 LGHDT and CDR2 YNNKEL (reference sequence).

The chain is built from TRBV30 and TRBJ2-7, with TRBD2 identical over 10 bases. The germline V gene encodes CDR1 GTSNPN and CDR2 SVGIG (reference sequence). The CDR3 is 16 amino acids. V lost 0 bases, J lost 0 bases, and 5 bases stayed unmatched. The CDR3 DNA reads TGTGCCTGGAGTGTTCGACTAGCGGGTCCCTCCTACGAGCAGTACTTC. Its protein product is CAWSVRLAGPSYEQYF.

V usage is TRBV9 and J usage is TRBJ1-1, with D possibly being TRBD1 (5 bases). The CDR3 is made up of 13 amino acids. From germline, CDR1 is SGDLS and CDR2 YYNGEE. V gave up 0 bases and J gave up 5 bases, with 8 bases separating them. The CDR3 DNA reads as TGTGCCAGCAGCGTAGCTAAGGGGACTGAAGCTTTCTTT. It encodes CASSVAKGTEAFF.

The chain recombines TRBV5-6 with TRBJ2-5, with D perhaps TRBD1 (5 bases). Germline CDR1 and CDR2: SGHDT and YYEEEE. Trimming pared 0 bases from V and 3 bases from J, leaving 12 bases between. The CDR3 is 15 amino acids. The CDR3 bases are TGTGCCAGCAGCTTGGGCGTGACAGCCAAAGAGACCCAGTACTTC. As protein: CASSLGVTAKETQYF.

This chain joins TRBV28 and TRBJ2-5, with a possible D match to TRBD2 (7 bases). Germline V gene sequence: CDR1 MDHEN, CDR2 SYDVKM. The CDR3 contains 15 residues. Trimming removed 7 bases from V and 3 bases from J, with 18 bases in between. In DNA form, the CDR3 reads TGTGCCAGCACCATAGGGGGGGCAGGGGAAGAGACCCAGTACTTC. Protein product: CASTIGGAGEETQYF.

The J gene is TRBJ1-5, the V gene TRBV28, with D uncertain. CDR3 size: 16 residues. Germline V gives CDR1 MDHEN, CDR2 SYDVKM. The ends were cut back, 2 bases at V and 6 bases at J, with 17 bases in the middle. The CDR3 loop is CASSLTVAYSGQPQHF. In DNA form, the CDR3 reads TGTGCCAGCAGTTTAACAGTCGCCTATAGCGGTCAGCCCCAGCATTTT.

CDR3 region: CAISESEGQAYGYTF. CDR3 DNA sequence: TGTGCCATCAGTGAGTCGGAGGGACAGGCCTATGGCTACACCTTC. The gene calls are TRBV10-3 and TRBJ1-2; 8 bases map to TRBD1. The V segment lost 0 bases and the J segment 4 bases; nucleotides outside the gene matches: 4. Germline CDR1 is ENHRY and CDR2 is SYGVKD. The CDR3 consists of 15 residues.

This chain connects TRBV5-1 to TRBJ2-2, with 13 positions matching TRBD2. Trimming cost V 4 bases and J 3 bases; bases outside gene matches: 3. The CDR3 contains 16 residues. Germline V lookup: CDR1 SGHRS, CDR2 YFSETQ. The CDR3 is CASSILAGGDTGELFF. The CDR3 coding sequence is TGCGCCAGCAGCATACTAGCGGGAGGGGACACCGGGGAGCTGTTTTTT.

This rearrangement joins TRBV5-1 to TRBJ1-6; D call uncertain. This CDR3 has 15 amino acids. CDR1 is SGHRS and CDR2 is YFSETQ in the germline V gene. V dropped 0 bases and J dropped 7 bases, with 11 bases sitting between them. The DNA for the CDR3 is TGCGCCAGCAGCTTGGACCAGGTTATCAATTCACCCCTCCACTTT. It is translated as CASSLDQVINSPLHF.

This clone has only one observation. This chain joins TRBV18 and TRBJ1-3; 8 nucleotides match TRBD1. V trimming: 5 bases; J trimming: 0 bases; junction bases outside the gene matches: 6. The CDR3 extends over 16 amino acids. Germline V gives CDR1 KGHSH, CDR2 LQKENI. The CDR3: CASSLAGTGSGNTIYF. The DNA for the CDR3 is TGTGCCAGCTCATTAGCAGGGACAGGCTCTGGAAACACCATATATTTT. Filled out from reference TRBV18 and TRBJ1-3, the complete variable domain reads NAGVMQNPRHLVRRRGQEARLRCSPMKGHSHVYWYRQLPEEGLKFMVYLQKENIIDESGMPKERFSAEFPKEGPSILRIQQVVRGDSAAYFCASSLAGTGSGNTIYFGEGSWLTVV.

V is TRBV5-1 and J is TRBJ2-7; 8 positions agree with TRBD2. CDR3 length: 14 amino acids. Germline assignment: CDR1 SGHRS and CDR2 YFSETQ. Trimming at V came to 4 bases and at J to 4 bases, leaving 7 bases not matched to a gene. CDR3 region: CASSQGLVLYEQYF. Here the CDR3 DNA reads TGCGCCAGCAGCCAGGGACTAGTCTTATACGAGCAGTACTTC.

J is TRBJ1-1 and V is TRBV19; 10 bases map to TRBD1. The CDR3 has 17 amino acids. The V and J ends lost 4 bases and 0 bases, in that order; junction bases with no gene match: 8. Per the germline V gene, CDR1 is LNHDA and CDR2 is SQIVND (reference sequence). As DNA, the CDR3 is TGTGCCAGTAGTAGCCCGACAGGGGGCGCGGTGAACACTGAAGCTTTCTTT. Translating gives CASSSPTGGAVNTEAFF.

This clone occurred once. The rearrangement links TRBV29-1 to TRBJ1-1; perhaps TRBD1 as D (6 bases). V lost 6 bases and J 7 bases, leaving 9 bases between the germline ends. From germline, CDR1 is SQVTM and CDR2 ANQGSEA. There are 10 residues in the CDR3. The CDR3 loop is CSVDRFEAFF. For the CDR3, the DNA is TGCAGCGTGGACAGATTTGAAGCTTTCTTT.

About this clone: This sample also contains other DNA sequences that code for the same CDR3. The CDR3 is CASSFRESSYEQYF. For the CDR3, the DNA is TGTGCCAGCAGCTTTCGGGAGAGCTCCTACGAGCAGTACTTC. This chain uses TRBV7-9 with TRBJ2-7; tentative D call: TRBD2 (6 bases). The CDR3 is 14 amino acids. CDR1 SEHNR and CDR2 FQNEAQ come from the germline V gene (reference sequence). Trimming left V 3 bases short and J 0 bases short, with 9 bases between. The entire variable domain, with the rest obtained from reference TRBV7-9 and TRBJ2-7, is as follows: DTGVSQNPRHKITKRGQNVTFRCDPISEHNRLYWYRQTLGQGPEFLTYFQNEAQLEKSRLLSDRFSAERPKGSFSTLEIQRTEQGDSAMYLCASSFRESSYEQYFGPGTRLTVT.

The CDR3 DNA sequence: TGTGCCACCAGCGGCCGAGCCGGACAGCCCAATCAGCCCCAGCATTTT. This codes for CATSGRAGQPNQPQHF. The V call is TRBV15, the J call TRBJ1-5; TRBD1 is a possible D gene (6 bases). The CDR3 totals 16 residues. Trimming took 5 bases from V and 3 from J, leaving 17 bases between them. Germline values: CDR1 LNHNV, CDR2 YYDKDF (reference sequence).

A single count supports this clone. This chain connects TRBV10-3 to TRBJ2-7; D might be TRBD2 (5 bases). Germline V gives CDR1 ENHRY, CDR2 SYGVKD. Trimming left V 2 bases short and J 5 bases short, with 22 bases between. The length of the CDR3 is 17 residues. The CDR3 loop reads CAISEPRVYTSINEQYF. The DNA of the CDR3 is TGTGCCATCAGTGAGCCGAGGGTATACACCTCGATCAACGAGCAGTACTTC.

V usage is TRBV5-4 and J usage is TRBJ1-6; no definite D call. The CDR3 is made up of 14 amino acids. Per the germline V gene, CDR1 is SGHNT and CDR2 is YYREEE (reference sequence). Between the trimmed V and J ends, which lost 0 bases and 4 bases, there was a span of 5 bases. CDR3 loop: CASSLGQYNSPLHF. The CDR3 region has the DNA TGTGCCAGCAGCTTGGGGCAGTATAATTCACCCCTCCACTTT.

The chain joins TRBV30 to TRBJ1-2, with D maybe TRBD1 (5 bases). Germline V gene data show CDR1 as GTSNPN and CDR2 as SVGIG (reference sequence). V lost 4 bases to trimming and J lost 8 bases, with 17 bases between them. This CDR3 region has 13 residues. CDR3 loop: CAWTLGGGEGYTF. The CDR3 bases are TGTGCCTGGACCCTAGGCGGGGGGGAAGGCTACACCTTC.

CDR3 sequence reads: CAWSLGETNYGYTF. CDR3 bases: TGTGCCTGGAGTCTAGGGGAAACTAACTATGGCTACACCTTC. The J gene is TRBJ1-2, the V gene TRBV30; D might be TRBD1 (5 bases). V was shortened by 2 bases and J by 0 bases, with 10 bases between the two germline ends. Per germline, CDR1 GTSNPN and CDR2 SVGIG (reference sequence). The CDR3 contains 14 residues.

The chain employs TRBV28 and TRBJ2-1; 10 positions agree with TRBD1. Germline CDR1 reads MDHEN; CDR2 reads SYDVKM. Trimming removed 3 bases from V and 5 bases from J; junction bases left unmatched: 7. This CDR3 region has 16 residues. CDR3: CASSFVFGQGDNEQFF. The CDR3 DNA sequence: TGTGCCAGCAGTTTCGTATTTGGACAGGGGGACAATGAGCAGTTCTTC.

The gene calls are TRBV3-1 (or the pseudogene TRBV3-2) and TRBJ2-7, with D tentatively TRBD2 (6 bases). Between the trimmed V and J ends, which lost 3 bases and 2 bases, there was a span of 17 bases. This CDR3 is 16 amino acids long. CDR1 is LGHDT and CDR2 is YNNKEL in the germline V gene (reference sequence). The CDR3 is CASSHGSSGLTYEQYF. DNA for the CDR3: TGTGCCAGCAGCCATGGTAGTAGCGGCCTGACCTACGAGCAGTACTTC.